Given below is one T cell receptor (beta chain) in context. The antigen is not known. These data come from a study of early T cells in non-severe SARS-CoV-2 infection. On the study more broadly: Bulk RNA from unsorted whole blood was sequenced; chains were unpaired.

Researchers tagged individual cDNA molecules with unique molecular identifiers. Each CDR3 protein is one row after TCRdb ran MiXCR on the 5' RACE reads. The sample includes 100,000 to 120,000 distinct CDR3 sequences, around 12% of them seen just once. General observations from the study: Matching against VDJdb likely underestimated virus-specific expansions, favoring anti-spike CD8.

The CDR3 covers 18 residues. Unmatched junction bases numbered 10, after V lost 2 bases and J lost 0 bases. CDR1 is SQVTM, CDR2 ANQGSEA, per germline. This specimen was whole blood, taken at baseline. The chain carries TRBV29-1 and TRBJ2-6, with 7 bases fitting TRBD2. This TCR came from an adult who was a healthcare worker with PCR-confirmed SARS-CoV-2 infection or an uninfected control (not recorded which). The CDR3 coding sequence is TGCAGCGTTGAAAGGAGACTAGCCCCCAGCTCTGGGGCCAACGTCCTGACTTTC. Protein sequence: CSVERRLAPSSGANVLTF.